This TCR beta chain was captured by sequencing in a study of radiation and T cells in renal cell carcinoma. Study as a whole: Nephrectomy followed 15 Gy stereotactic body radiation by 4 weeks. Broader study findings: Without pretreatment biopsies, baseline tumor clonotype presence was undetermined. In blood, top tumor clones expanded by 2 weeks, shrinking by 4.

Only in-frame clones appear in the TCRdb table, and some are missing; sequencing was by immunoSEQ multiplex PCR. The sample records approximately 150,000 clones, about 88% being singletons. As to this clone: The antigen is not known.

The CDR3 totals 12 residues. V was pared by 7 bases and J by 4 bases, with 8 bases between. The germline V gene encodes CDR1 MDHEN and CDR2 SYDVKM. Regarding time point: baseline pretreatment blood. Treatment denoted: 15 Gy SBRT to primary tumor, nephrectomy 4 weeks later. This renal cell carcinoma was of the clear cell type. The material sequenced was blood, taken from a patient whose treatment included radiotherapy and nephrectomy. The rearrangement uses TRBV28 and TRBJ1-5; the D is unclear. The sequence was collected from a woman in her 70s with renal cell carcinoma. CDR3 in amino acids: CASNDANQPQHF. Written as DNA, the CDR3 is TGTGCCAGCAACGACGCAAATCAGCCCCAGCATTTT.